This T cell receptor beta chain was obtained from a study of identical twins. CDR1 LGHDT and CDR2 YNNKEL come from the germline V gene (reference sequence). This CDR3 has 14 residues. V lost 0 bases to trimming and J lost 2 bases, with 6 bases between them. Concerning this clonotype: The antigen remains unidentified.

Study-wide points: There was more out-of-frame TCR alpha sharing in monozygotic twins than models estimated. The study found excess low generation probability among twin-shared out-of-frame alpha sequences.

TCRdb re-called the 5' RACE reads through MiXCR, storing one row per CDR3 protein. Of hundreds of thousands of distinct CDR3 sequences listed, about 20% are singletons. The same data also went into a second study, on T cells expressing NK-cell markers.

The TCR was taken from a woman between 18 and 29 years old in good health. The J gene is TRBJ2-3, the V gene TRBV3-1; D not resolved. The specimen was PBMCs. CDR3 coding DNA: TGTGCCAGCAGCCAAGAGGCCATCACAGATACGCAGTATTTT. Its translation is CASSQEAITDTQYF.